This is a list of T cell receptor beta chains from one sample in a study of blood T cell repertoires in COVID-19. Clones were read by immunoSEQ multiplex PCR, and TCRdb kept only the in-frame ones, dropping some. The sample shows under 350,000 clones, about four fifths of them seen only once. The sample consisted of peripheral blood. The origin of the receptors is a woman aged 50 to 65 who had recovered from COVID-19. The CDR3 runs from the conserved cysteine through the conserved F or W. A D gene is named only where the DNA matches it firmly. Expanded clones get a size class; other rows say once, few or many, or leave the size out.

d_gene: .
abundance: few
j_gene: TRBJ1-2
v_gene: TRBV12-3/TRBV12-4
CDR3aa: CASRPTGSGYTF
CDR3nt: TGTGCCAGCAGGCCCACAGGGAGCGGCTACACCTTC

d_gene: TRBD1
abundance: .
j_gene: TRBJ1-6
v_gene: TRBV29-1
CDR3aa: CSVAETGDNNSPLHF
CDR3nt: TGCAGCGTTGCCGAGACAGGGGACAATAATTCACCCCTCCACTTT

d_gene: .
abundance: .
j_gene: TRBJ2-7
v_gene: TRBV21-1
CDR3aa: CASSTQDTDYEQYF
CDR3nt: TGTGCCAGCAGCACCCAAGATACAGACTACGAGCAGTACTTC

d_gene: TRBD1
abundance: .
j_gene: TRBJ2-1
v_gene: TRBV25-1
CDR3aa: CASSEWGSDRGNEQFF
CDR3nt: TGTGCCAGCAGTGAATGGGGGTCGGACAGGGGAAATGAGCAGTTCTTC

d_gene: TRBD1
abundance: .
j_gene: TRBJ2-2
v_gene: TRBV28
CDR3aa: CASSWQGARHTGELFF
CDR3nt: TGTGCCAGCAGTTGGCAGGGGGCTCGGCACACCGGGGAGCTGTTTTTT

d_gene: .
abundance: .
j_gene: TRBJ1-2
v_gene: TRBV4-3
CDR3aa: CASSQAQGPSTYGYTF
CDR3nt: TGCGCCAGCAGCCAAGCTCAGGGGCCATCTACCTATGGCTACACCTTC

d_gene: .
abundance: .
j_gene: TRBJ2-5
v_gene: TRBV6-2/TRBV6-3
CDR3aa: CASSYVGGGETQYF
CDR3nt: TGTGCCAGCAGTTACGTGGGGGGAGGAGAGACCCAGTACTTC

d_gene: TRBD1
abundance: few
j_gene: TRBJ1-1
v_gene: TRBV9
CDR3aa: CASSVGGQGITEAFF
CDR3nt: TGTGCCAGCAGCGTAGGGGGACAGGGAATCACTGAAGCTTTCTTT

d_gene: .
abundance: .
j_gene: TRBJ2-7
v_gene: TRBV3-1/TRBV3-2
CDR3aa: CASSQEMRRDTRSYEQYF
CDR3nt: TGTGCCAGCAGCCAAGAAATGCGGAGGGATACTCGCTCCTACGAGCAGTACTTC

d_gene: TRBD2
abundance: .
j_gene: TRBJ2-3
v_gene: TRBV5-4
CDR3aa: CASLETSGGTDTQYF
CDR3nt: TGTGCCAGCCTGGAGACTAGCGGGGGTACAGATACGCAGTATTTT

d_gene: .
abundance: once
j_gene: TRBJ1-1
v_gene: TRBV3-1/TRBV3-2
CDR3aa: CASSKYAGEAFF
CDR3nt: TGTGCCAGCAGCAAATATGCAGGAGAAGCTTTCTTT

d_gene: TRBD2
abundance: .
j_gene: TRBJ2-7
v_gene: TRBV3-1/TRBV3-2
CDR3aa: CASSQAPYAREEQYF
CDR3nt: TGTGCCAGCAGCCAAGCCCCCTATGCGCGGGAGGAGCAGTACTTC

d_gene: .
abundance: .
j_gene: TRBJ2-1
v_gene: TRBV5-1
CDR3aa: CASSLAIALDEQFF
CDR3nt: TGCGCCAGCAGCTTGGCGATAGCGTTGGATGAGCAGTTCTTC

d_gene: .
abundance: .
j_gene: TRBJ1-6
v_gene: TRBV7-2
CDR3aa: CASSLDGGSSYNSPLHF
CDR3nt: TGTGCCAGCAGCTTAGACGGGGGGAGCTCCTATAATTCACCCCTCCACTTT

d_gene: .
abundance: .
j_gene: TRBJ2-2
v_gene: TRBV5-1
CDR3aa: CASSLRTLNTGELFF
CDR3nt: TGCGCCAGCAGCTTAAGGACATTGAACACCGGGGAGCTGTTTTTT

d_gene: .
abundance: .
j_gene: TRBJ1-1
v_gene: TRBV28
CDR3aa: CASSSAPGHRENTEAFF
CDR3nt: TGTGCCAGCAGTTCCGCGCCGGGACACAGGGAGAACACTGAAGCTTTCTTT

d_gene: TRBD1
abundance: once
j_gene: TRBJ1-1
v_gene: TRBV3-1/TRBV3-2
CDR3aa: CASSLGQGRTEAFF
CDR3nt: TGTGCCAGCAGCCTGGGACAGGGGAGGACTGAAGCTTTCTTT

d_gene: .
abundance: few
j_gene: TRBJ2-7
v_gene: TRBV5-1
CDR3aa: CASSPAPGTLLYEQYF
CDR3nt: TGCGCCAGCAGCCCGGCCCCCGGGACACTGCTCTACGAGCAGTACTTC

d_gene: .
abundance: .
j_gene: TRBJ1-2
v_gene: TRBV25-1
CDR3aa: CASSDSREAYGYTF
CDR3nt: TGTGCCAGCAGTGATTCCAGGGAGGCCTATGGCTACACCTTC

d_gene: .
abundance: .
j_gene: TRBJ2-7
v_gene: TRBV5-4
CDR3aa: CASSRQDYEQYF
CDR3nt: TGTGCCAGCAGCCGACAGGACTACGAGCAGTACTTC

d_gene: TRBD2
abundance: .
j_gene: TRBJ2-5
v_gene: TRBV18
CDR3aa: CASSPVILADTQETQYF
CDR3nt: TGTGCCAGCTCACCAGTAATACTAGCGGACACCCAAGAGACCCAGTACTTC

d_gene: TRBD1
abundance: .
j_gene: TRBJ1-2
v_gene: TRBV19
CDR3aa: CASTPDSGTGKGNGYTF
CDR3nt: TGTGCCAGTACCCCCGATAGTGGGACAGGGAAAGGCAATGGCTACACCTTC

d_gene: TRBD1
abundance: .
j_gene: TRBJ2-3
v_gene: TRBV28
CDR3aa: CASSPQIGQVTDTQYF
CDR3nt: TGTGCCAGCAGTCCACAAATCGGACAGGTCACAGATACGCAGTATTTT

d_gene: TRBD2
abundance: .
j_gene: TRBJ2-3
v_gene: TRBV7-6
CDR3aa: CASSLGGTLGLAGRRAQDTQYF
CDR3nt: TGTGCCAGCAGCTTAGGGGGGACTCTGGGACTAGCGGGACGCCGGGCACAAGATACGCAGTATTTT

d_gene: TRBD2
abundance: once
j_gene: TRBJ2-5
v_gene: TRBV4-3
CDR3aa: CASSRRAGSGRRWETQYF
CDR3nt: TGCGCCAGCAGCCGCCGGGCGGGTAGCGGGAGGCGATGGGAGACCCAGTACTTC

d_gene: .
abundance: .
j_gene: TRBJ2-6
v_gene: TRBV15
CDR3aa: CATRIASGANVLTF
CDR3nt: TGTGCCACCAGAATAGCTTCTGGGGCCAACGTCCTGACTTTC

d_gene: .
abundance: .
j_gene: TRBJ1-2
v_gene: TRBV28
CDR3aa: CASSSGTLNYGYTF
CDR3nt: TGTGCCAGCAGTTCTGGGACACTCAACTATGGCTACACCTTC

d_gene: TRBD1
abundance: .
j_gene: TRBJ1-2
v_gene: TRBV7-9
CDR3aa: CASSLGGWDRDGYTF
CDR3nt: TGTGCCAGCAGCTTAGGGGGGTGGGACAGAGACGGCTACACCTTC

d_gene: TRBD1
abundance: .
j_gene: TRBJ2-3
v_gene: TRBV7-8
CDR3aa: CASSLRDSLTDTQYF
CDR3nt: TGTGCCAGCAGCTTACGGGACAGTCTCACAGATACGCAGTATTTT

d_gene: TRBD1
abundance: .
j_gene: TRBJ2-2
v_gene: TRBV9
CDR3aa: CASSRNQGQGNTGELFF
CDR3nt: TGTGCCAGCAGCCGAAACCAAGGACAGGGGAACACCGGGGAGCTGTTTTTT

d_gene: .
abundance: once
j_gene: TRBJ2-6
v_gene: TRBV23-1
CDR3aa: CASSQVFRDWNSGANVLTF
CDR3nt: TGCGCCAGCAGTCAAGTTTTCCGGGATTGGAATTCTGGGGCCAACGTCCTGACTTTC

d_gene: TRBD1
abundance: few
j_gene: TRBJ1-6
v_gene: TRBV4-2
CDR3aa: CASSQTGESPLHF
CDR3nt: TGTGCCAGCAGCCAGACAGGGGAATCACCCCTCCACTTT

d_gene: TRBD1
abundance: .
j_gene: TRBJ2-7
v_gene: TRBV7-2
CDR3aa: CASSLERTGAYEQYF
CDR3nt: TGTGCCAGCAGCTTAGAGAGGACAGGAGCCTACGAGCAGTACTTC

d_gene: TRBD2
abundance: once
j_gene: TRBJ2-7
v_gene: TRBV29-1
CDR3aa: CSVEYGLAGMDEQYF
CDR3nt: TGCAGCGTTGAATATGGACTAGCGGGGATGGACGAGCAGTACTTC

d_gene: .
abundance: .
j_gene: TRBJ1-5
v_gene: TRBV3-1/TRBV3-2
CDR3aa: CASSQVGGQPQHF
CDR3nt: TGTGCCAGCAGCCAAGTGGGGGGGCAGCCCCAGCATTTT

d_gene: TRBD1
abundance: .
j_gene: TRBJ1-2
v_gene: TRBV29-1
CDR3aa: CSGGKGTGAYGYTF
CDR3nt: TGCAGCGGGGGGAAAGGGACAGGTGCCTATGGCTACACCTTC

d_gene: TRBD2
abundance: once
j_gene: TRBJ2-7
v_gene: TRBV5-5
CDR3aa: CASSLPSGRGEQYF
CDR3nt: TGTGCCAGCAGCCTTCCTAGCGGCCGTGGGGAGCAGTACTTC

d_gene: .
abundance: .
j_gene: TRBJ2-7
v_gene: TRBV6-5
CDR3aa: CASSYSGGTRDEQYF
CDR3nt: TGTGCCAGCAGTTATTCTGGCGGTACGCGGGACGAGCAGTACTTC

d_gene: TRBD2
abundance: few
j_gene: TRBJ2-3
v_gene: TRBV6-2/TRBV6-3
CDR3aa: CASTPGAGEADTQYF
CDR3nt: TGTGCCAGCACCCCGGGTGCGGGAGAAGCAGATACGCAGTATTTT

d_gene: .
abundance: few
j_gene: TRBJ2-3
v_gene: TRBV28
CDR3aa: CASSFQGSTDTQYF
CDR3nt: TGTGCCAGCAGTTTCCAGGGAAGCACAGATACGCAGTATTTT

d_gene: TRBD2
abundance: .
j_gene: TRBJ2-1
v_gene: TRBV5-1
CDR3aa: CASSPPGLAGRNEQFF
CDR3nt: TGCGCCAGCAGCCCACCGGGACTAGCGGGAAGGAATGAGCAGTTCTTC

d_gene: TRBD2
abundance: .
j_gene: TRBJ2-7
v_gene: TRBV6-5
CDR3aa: CASRPWGGFSYEQYF
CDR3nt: TGTGCCAGCAGACCTTGGGGGGGATTCTCCTACGAGCAGTACTTC

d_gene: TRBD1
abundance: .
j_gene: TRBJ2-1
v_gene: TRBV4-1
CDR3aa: CASSQYRTGAYNEQFF
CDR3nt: TGCGCCAGCAGCCAGTACAGGACAGGGGCGTACAATGAGCAGTTCTTC

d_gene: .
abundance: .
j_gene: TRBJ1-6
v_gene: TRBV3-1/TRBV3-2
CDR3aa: CASSSGIGSPNSPLHF
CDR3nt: TGTGCCAGCAGTTCAGGGATCGGGAGTCCTAACTCACCCCTCCACTTT

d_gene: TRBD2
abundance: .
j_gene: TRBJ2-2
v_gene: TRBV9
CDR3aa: CASSVASGTRAGTGELFF
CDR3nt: TGTGCCAGCAGCGTAGCTAGCGGGACAAGGGCGGGAACCGGGGAGCTGTTTTTT

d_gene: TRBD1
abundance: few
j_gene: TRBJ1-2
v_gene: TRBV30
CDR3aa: CAWSVSRPGGGYTF
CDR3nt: TGTGCCTGGAGTGTATCCCGCCCAGGGGGTGGCTACACCTTC

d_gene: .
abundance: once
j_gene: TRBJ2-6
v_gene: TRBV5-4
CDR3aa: CASSLGEISSGANVLTF
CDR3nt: TGTGCCAGCAGCTTGGGCGAAATAAGCTCTGGGGCCAACGTCCTGACTTTC

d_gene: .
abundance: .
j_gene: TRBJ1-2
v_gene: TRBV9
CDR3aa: CASSVAEGVGYTF
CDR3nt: TGTGCCAGCAGCGTAGCTGAGGGAGTTGGCTACACCTTC

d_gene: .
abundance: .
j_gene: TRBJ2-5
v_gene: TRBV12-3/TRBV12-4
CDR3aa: CASSEGGWVTQYF
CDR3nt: TGTGCCAGCAGCGAGGGAGGCTGGGTGACCCAGTACTTC

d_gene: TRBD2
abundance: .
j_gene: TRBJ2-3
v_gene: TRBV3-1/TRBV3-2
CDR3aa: CASSPHGRGGTSDTQYF
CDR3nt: TGTGCCAGCAGCCCCCACGGTCGGGGGGGAACCTCAGATACGCAGTATTTT

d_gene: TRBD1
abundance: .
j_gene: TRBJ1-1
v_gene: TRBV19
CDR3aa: CASGLPRTGVVNTEAFF
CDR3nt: TGTGCCAGTGGACTTCCTCGGACAGGGGTAGTGAACACTGAAGCTTTCTTT

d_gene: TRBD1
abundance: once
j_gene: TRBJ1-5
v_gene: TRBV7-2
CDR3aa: CASSTRDRGNQPQHF
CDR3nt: TGTGCCAGCAGCACCCGGGACAGGGGAAATCAGCCCCAGCATTTT

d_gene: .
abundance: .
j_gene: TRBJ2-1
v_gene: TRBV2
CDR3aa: CASSQRTFYNEQFF
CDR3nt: TGTGCCAGCAGTCAAAGGACTTTCTACAATGAGCAGTTCTTC

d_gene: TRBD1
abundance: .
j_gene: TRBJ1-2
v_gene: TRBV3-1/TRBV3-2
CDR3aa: CASSPYGTGGLGGYTF
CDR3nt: TGTGCCAGCAGCCCTTATGGGACAGGGGGTTTGGGCGGCTACACCTTC

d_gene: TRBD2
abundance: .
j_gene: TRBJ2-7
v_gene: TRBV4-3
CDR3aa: CASSQEFGTSTYEQYF
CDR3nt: TGCGCCAGCAGCCAAGAATTCGGGACTAGCACCTACGAGCAGTACTTC

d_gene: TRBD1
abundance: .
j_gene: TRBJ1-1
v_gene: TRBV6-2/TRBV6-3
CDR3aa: CASSPGGQSNLAEAFF
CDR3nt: TGTGCCAGCAGCCCTGGGGGACAGAGCAATCTAGCTGAAGCTTTCTTT

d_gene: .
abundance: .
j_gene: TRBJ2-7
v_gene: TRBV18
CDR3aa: CASSRNEGYEQYF
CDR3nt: TGTGCCAGCTCACGCAATGAGGGTTACGAGCAGTACTTC

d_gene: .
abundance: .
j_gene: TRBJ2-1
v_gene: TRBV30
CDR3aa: CAWSAVSWGRGNNEQFF
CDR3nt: TGTGCCTGGAGCGCCGTTTCTTGGGGGCGCGGTAACAATGAGCAGTTCTTC

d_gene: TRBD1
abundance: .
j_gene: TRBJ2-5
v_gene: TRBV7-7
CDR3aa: CASSAQGDRGRLSGVQETQYF
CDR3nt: TGTGCCAGCAGCGCCCAGGGGGACAGGGGGCGATTGAGCGGAGTCCAAGAGACCCAGTACTTC